These 26 T cell receptor beta chains were sequenced from one sample in a study of control samples from healthy donors and cancer patients. Sequencing was performed with immunoSEQ multiplex PCR; in TCRdb, only in-frame clones are kept and a portion is missing. The data contain more than 50,000 clones, around nine tenths of them singletons. Sequencing input: PBMCs. The origin of the receptors is a woman in her forties or fifties with colorectal cancer.

This chain joins TRBV18 and TRBJ2-3; 10 bases are a match to TRBD1. The germline V gene encodes CDR1 KGHSH and CDR2 LQKENI. The V gene end was trimmed by 4 bases and the J gene end by 3 bases; junction bases not matched to a gene: 4. The CDR3 has 15 residues. The CDR3 nucleotides read TGTGCCAGCTCACTGGACAGGGGGGTAACAGATACGCAGTATTTT. Its protein product is CASSLDRGVTDTQYF.

The table lists this clone with a count of one. The chain combines TRBV9 with TRBJ1-3, with D unclear. CDR3 size: 16 residues. In germline, CDR1 is SGDLS, CDR2 YYNGEE. The V end lost 0 bases, the J end lost 0 bases, and 10 bases lay between the germline ends. CDR3 sequence reads: CASSVGSLYSGNTIYF. CDR3 in DNA: TGTGCCAGCAGCGTAGGTTCCTTATACTCTGGAAACACCATATATTTT.

The V and J genes are TRBV10-3 and TRBJ2-3; D is unclear. CDR1 is ENHRY and CDR2 is SYGVKD in the germline V gene. V lost 2 bases to trimming and J lost 0 bases, with 3 bases between them. The CDR3 contains 13 residues. CDR3 nucleotide sequence: TGTGCCATCAGTGAGAGAAGCACAGATACGCAGTATTTT. It codes for CAISERSTDTQYF.

The chain is built from TRBV7-7 and TRBJ2-2; no clear D. Trimming took 5 bases from V and 5 from J, leaving 9 bases between them. CDR3 length: 13 amino acids. In germline, CDR1 is SSHAT, CDR2 FNYEAQ (reference sequence). CDR3 sequence: CASSVDITGELFF. CDR3 DNA: TGTGCCAGCAGCGTCGACATTACCGGGGAGCTGTTTTTT.

The V call is TRBV27, the J call TRBJ2-1, with TRBD2 matching 15 bases. Germline lookup yields CDR1 MNHEY and CDR2 SMNVEV (reference sequence). J gave up 3 bases and V 3 bases, and 3 bases lay outside the gene matches. The CDR3 covers 17 residues. For the CDR3, the DNA is TGTGCCAGCAGTTTGGGACTAGCGGGGGGAAACTACAATGAGCAGTTCTTC. Its translation is CASSLGLAGGNYNEQFF.

V is TRBV19 and J is TRBJ2-7; D possibly uses TRBD1 or TRBD2 (6 bases each). The CDR3 covers 14 residues. The V gene's germline CDR1 is LNHDA and CDR2 SQIVND (reference sequence). Deletions cut 4 bases from V and 7 bases from J, with 17 bases between. CDR3 bases: TGTGCCAGTAGTACAGGACGGGGGCGACGGGAGCAGTACTTC. It encodes CASSTGRGRREQYF.

The chain links TRBV28 to TRBJ2-3, with 11 bases aligning to TRBD2. V trimming: 4 bases; J trimming: 5 bases; junction bases outside the gene matches: 14. The CDR3 totals 18 residues. CDR1 and CDR2 (germline): MDHEN, SYDVKM. In DNA, the CDR3 is TGTGCCAGCAGTTCAATTCAGGATAGCGGGAGGGCGATAGATACGCAGTATTTT. This translates into CASSSIQDSGRAIDTQYF.

The gene calls are TRBV6-1 and TRBJ2-6; D gene ambiguous. Trimming took off 3 bases at V and 2 bases at J, with 11 bases between the two ends. Looked up from germline, CDR1 is MNHNS and CDR2 is SASEGT. This CDR3 has 16 residues. The CDR3 sequence: CASSEMAGAGANVLTF. The CDR3 DNA reads TGTGCCAGCAGTGAGATGGCAGGTGCTGGGGCCAACGTCCTGACTTTC.

The chain links TRBV27 to TRBJ2-1; 8 bases map to TRBD2. V was clipped by 5 bases and J by 4 bases; unmatched bases: 7. The CDR3 sequence is 15 residues long. CDR1 and CDR2 (germline): MNHEY, SMNVEV (reference sequence). The CDR3 loop reads CASSPGGGPYNEQFF. CDR3 sequence (DNA): TGTGCCAGCAGTCCCGGGGGGGGACCTTACAATGAGCAGTTCTTC.

The chain combines TRBV18 with TRBJ2-1, with unresolved D. This CDR3 has 13 residues. CDR1 is KGHSH, CDR2 LQKENI, per germline. V was clipped by 3 bases and J by 4 bases, with 7 bases between them. CDR3 sequence reads: CASSPSQYNEQFF. The DNA for the CDR3 is TGTGCCAGCTCACCGTCTCAGTACAATGAGCAGTTCTTC.

The J gene is TRBJ1-5, the V gene TRBV6-1, with unresolved D. The germline V and J ends were trimmed by 3 bases and 3 bases, with 9 bases remaining between them. Germline lookup yields CDR1 MNHNS and CDR2 SASEGT. The CDR3 spans 14 residues. The CDR3 nucleotides read TGTGCCAGCAGTGAGCGGAGAGACAATCAGCCCCAGCATTTT. Protein: CASSERRDNQPQHF.

This rearrangement joins TRBV12-5 to TRBJ2-7, with 7 bases lining up with TRBD2. The V segment lost 6 bases and the J segment 2 bases; nucleotides outside the gene matches: 10. This CDR3 region has 15 residues. The germline gives CDR1 LGHNT, CDR2 FRNRAP. CDR3 amino acids: CASGPLGGFTYEQYF. CDR3 coding DNA: TGTGCTAGTGGCCCCTTGGGAGGGTTTACCTACGAGCAGTACTTC.

The gene calls are TRBV2 and TRBJ1-3, with D uncertain. Germline V lookup: CDR1 SNHLY, CDR2 FYNNEI. CDR3 length equals 15 residues. Trimming cost V 3 bases and J 3 bases, with 12 bases left between them. The CDR3 DNA is TGTGCCAGCAGTGAGCGGCAGGCCTATGGAAACACCATATATTTT. Its protein is CASSERQAYGNTIYF.

CDR3 bases: TGTGCCAGCAGCCGGACAGGGGTTGGTGGCTACACCTTC. It specifies CASSRTGVGGYTF. The chain joins TRBV3-1 (or the pseudogene TRBV3-2) to TRBJ1-2, with 9 bases lining up with TRBD1. This CDR3 comprises 13 residues. Germline V gives CDR1 LGHDT, CDR2 YNNKEL (reference sequence). Unmatched junction bases numbered 4, after V lost 4 bases and J lost 7 bases.

This clone came up a few times. The chain links TRBV19 to TRBJ2-6, with a tentative D call TRBD1 (5 bases). CDR3 length equals 15 residues. In germline, CDR1 is LNHDA, CDR2 SQIVND (reference sequence). V lost 4 bases and J lost 0, with 7 bases in between. The CDR3 loop reads CASSTGHSGANVLTF. The CDR3 nucleotides read TGTGCCAGTAGTACAGGACACTCTGGGGCCAACGTCCTGACTTTC.

The J gene is TRBJ1-1, the V gene TRBV9; TRBD1 aligns across 7 bases. Germline values: CDR1 SGDLS, CDR2 YYNGEE. The CDR3 is 14 amino acids. The V and J ends lost 3 bases and 3 bases, in that order; junction bases with no gene match: 5. DNA for the CDR3: TGTGCCAGCAGCGAGGGGGCGGTTGACACTGAAGCTTTCTTT. Translated: CASSEGAVDTEAFF. Variable domain in full (rest from reference TRBV9 and TRBJ1-1): DSGVTQTPKHLITATGQRVTLRCSPRSGDLSVYWYQQSLDQGLQFLIQYYNGEERAKGNILERFSAQQFPDLHSELNLSSLELGDSALYFCASSEGAVDTEAFFGQGTRLTVV.

The chain carries TRBV5-1 and TRBJ1-1, with no clear D. Germline V CDR1 and CDR2: SGHRS, YFSETQ. The V gene lost 4 bases and the J gene lost 1 base, with 8 bases spanning the gap. The CDR3 sequence is 13 residues long. CDR3 in amino acids: CASSKPGNTEAFF. The DNA for the CDR3 is TGCGCCAGCAGCAAACCTGGGAACACTGAAGCTTTCTTT.

V usage is TRBV5-1 and J usage is TRBJ1-6, with D tentatively TRBD1 (6 bases). The V gene lost 1 base and the J gene lost 10 bases, with 12 bases spanning the gap. The germline V gene has CDR1 SGHRS and CDR2 YFSETQ. This CDR3 comprises 14 residues. DNA for the CDR3: TGCGCCAGCAGCTTGTTTACAGGGCAATCACCCCTCCACTTT. Translation: CASSLFTGQSPLHF.

The V call is TRBV2, the J call TRBJ2-5, with unresolved D. The CDR3 length is 13 residues. Germline lookup yields CDR1 SNHLY and CDR2 FYNNEI. V lost 5 bases and J lost 3, with 10 bases in between. CDR3 loop: CASSPLGKETQYF. As DNA, the CDR3 is TGTGCCAGCAGTCCCCTAGGGAAAGAGACCCAGTACTTC.

V usage is TRBV7-2 and J usage is TRBJ1-5, with TRBD1 as a possible D gene (5 bases). V shed 5 bases and J shed 3 bases, with 14 bases lying between them. This CDR3 has 15 residues. Per the germline V gene, CDR1 is SGHTA and CDR2 is FQGNSA. CDR3 DNA sequence: TGTGCCAGCAGCACCTCCACAGGAAACAATCAGCCCCAGCATTTT. Translating it yields CASSTSTGNNQPQHF.

The CDR3 DNA reads TGTGCCACCAGCAGAGGGCGGTTTGTGAGTGCTTTTAACATTCAGTACTTC. It is translated as CATSRGRFVSAFNIQYF. The chain links TRBV15 to TRBJ2-4; D remains ambiguous. Germline assignment: CDR1 LNHNV and CDR2 YYDKDF (reference sequence). CDR3 size: 17 residues. V was trimmed by 1 base and J by 7 bases, leaving 20 bases between them.

Notes on this clone: Compared with germline, one end of the junction differs, possibly owing to a read error. This rearrangement joins TRBV19 to TRBJ1-2; the D gene is possibly TRBD1 (5 bases). Germline V lookup: CDR1 LNHDA, CDR2 SQIVND (reference sequence). The CDR3 extends over 14 amino acids. CDR3 sequence reads: CVSQGRGSGYGYTF. The DNA of the CDR3 is TGTGTCAGTCAGGGACGCGGGTCGGGCTATGGCTACACCTTC.

This chain links TRBV19 with TRBJ2-7, with 7 positions matching TRBD1. This CDR3 has 12 amino acids. V dropped 5 bases and J dropped 3; count of bases not matched to a gene: 1. Germline CDR1 is LNHDA and CDR2 is SQIVND (reference sequence). The CDR3 nucleotides are TGTGCCAGTAGTTCAGGGGGCTACGAGCAGTACTTC. Amino acids: CASSSGGYEQYF.

The gene calls are TRBV3-1 (or the pseudogene TRBV3-2) and TRBJ2-2, with D perhaps TRBD1 (6 bases). Per the germline V gene, CDR1 is LGHDT and CDR2 is YNNKEL (reference sequence). This CDR3 contains 15 residues. V lost 2 bases and J 4 bases, leaving 11 bases between the germline ends. The CDR3 sequence: CASSQNRAGTGELFF. The DNA of the CDR3 is TGTGCCAGCAGCCAAAACAGGGCGGGCACCGGGGAGCTGTTTTTT.

The J gene is TRBJ1-1, the V gene TRBV30; no firm D call. The germline V gene has CDR1 GTSNPN and CDR2 SVGIG (reference sequence). With 0 bases removed from V and 0 bases from J, the gap between germline ends came to 11 bases. The CDR3 is 15 residues long. CDR3 sequence reads: CAWSVRSGMNTEAFF. CDR3 in DNA: TGTGCCTGGAGTGTACGTTCGGGGATGAACACTGAAGCTTTCTTT.

J is TRBJ1-5 and V is TRBV3-1 (or the pseudogene TRBV3-2), with 7 bases aligning to TRBD1. CDR1 is LGHDT, CDR2 YNNKEL, per germline (reference sequence). This CDR3 spans 15 amino acids. J lost 6 bases, V lost 0 bases, and 5 bases had no gene match. The CDR3 bases are TGTGCCAGCAGCCAAGATTTCAGGGGGAGTCAGCCCCAGCATTTT. This sequence encodes CASSQDFRGSQPQHF.